A selection of T cell receptor beta chains follows, all from one sample in a study of blood T cell repertoires in COVID-19. Profiled with immunoSEQ multiplex PCR; TCRdb holds only in-frame clones, not every one. The sample lists tens of thousands of clones, roughly 83% occurring once. Sequencing was carried out using peripheral blood. All receptors derive from a man between 70 and 80 years old with acute or convalescent COVID-19. Both conserved end residues are part of each CDR3. D genes are given only for firm matches. The size of a clone is reported for some rows only, either as once, few or many, or as a class for expanded clones.

D gene,V gene,clone size,CDR3 protein
TRBD1,TRBV5-1,few,CASRRDSGGNTEAFF
TRBD2,TRBV28,NA,CASSFPGLAGWFF
TRBD1,TRBV18,NA,CASSPPVGQAIGEQFF
NA,TRBV18,NA,CASSLQGSGAEKLFF
TRBD1,TRBV6-2/TRBV6-3,NA,CASSQGTGRASPLHF
TRBD1,TRBV7-8,once,CASSSQGVIGEKLFF
NA,TRBV30,once,CAWSVGRPPNTEAFF
NA,TRBV2,once,CASSVSNTGELFF
NA,TRBV6-2/TRBV6-3,NA,CASSIQGSRGYTF
NA,TRBV6-2/TRBV6-3,NA,CASSSPRNTEAFF
NA,TRBV14,NA,CASSQSRGGAYGYTF
TRBD1,TRBV7-9,NA,CASSLEQGSEQYF
TRBD1,TRBV28,NA,CASSSPGQGSDQPQHF
NA,TRBV10-2,NA,CASSEGTSPYNEQFF
NA,TRBV4-1,NA,CASSQDPLSPLHF
NA,TRBV9,NA,CASSVLGAGGTEAFF
NA,TRBV25-1,once,CASSGNWALNEKLFF
NA,TRBV7-9,NA,CASSLGRGQTDTQYF
TRBD2,TRBV19,NA,CASTGLAADTQYF
TRBD1,TRBV28,NA,CASSRGQAPPQPQHF
NA,TRBV5-1,NA,CASRGEGESWTEAFF
NA,TRBV29-1,once,CSVEGFGNTIYF
TRBD2,TRBV6-5,NA,CASSYSAGLVDNEQFF
TRBD2,TRBV7-9,NA,CASRRLAGQTPDTQYF
TRBD1,TRBV18,once,CASSPDRVVGEQYF
NA,TRBV4-1,NA,CASSQGLAGGRTGELFF